A selection of T cell receptor beta chains follows, all from one sample in a study of blood T cell repertoires in COVID-19. The data were produced by immunoSEQ multiplex PCR, yet TCRdb's version contains in-frame clones alone and is incomplete. In the table there are approximately 93,000 clones, about 86% of which are singletons. Sequenced material: peripheral blood. The receptors come from a man aged 50 or older with COVID-19, enrolled during active disease. Each CDR3 is given with its conserved first and last residue. Fields, in order: D gene, V gene, J gene, clone size, CDR3 protein, CDR3 DNA. D genes are given only for firm matches. Some rows mark clone size as missing; the rest say once, few, many or name a class of expanded clone.

>TRBD1|TRBV2|TRBJ2-7|.
CASSEKGQVYEQYF
TGTGCCAGCAGTGAAAAGGGACAGGTCTACGAGCAGTACTTC
>TRBD1|TRBV5-1|TRBJ2-7|.
CASSAGTGPYEQYF
TGCGCCAGCAGCGCCGGGACAGGGCCCTACGAGCAGTACTTC
>.|TRBV20-1|TRBJ1-2|.
CRTEEGDGYTF
TGCAGGACTGAGGAGGGTGACGGCTACACCTTC
>.|TRBV9|TRBJ2-7|.
CASSVAPNGEQYF
TGTGCCAGCAGCGTAGCTCCCAACGGGGAGCAGTACTTC
>.|TRBV5-8|TRBJ1-5|.
CASSSYSNQPQHF
TGTGCCAGCAGCTCCTATAGCAATCAGCCCCAGCATTTT
>TRBD2|TRBV18|TRBJ2-5|once
CASSDLRGGQETQYF
TGTGCCAGCTCAGACCTCCGGGGGGGTCAAGAGACCCAGTACTTC
>TRBD1|TRBV7-2|TRBJ1-6|.
CASSQETTGGFNSPLHF
TGTGCCAGCAGCCAAGAAACGACAGGGGGATTTAATTCACCCCTCCACTTT
>TRBD1|TRBV28|TRBJ1-4|once
CASITGTAFNEKLFF
TGTGCCAGCATAACCGGGACAGCCTTTAATGAAAAACTGTTTTTT
>.|TRBV7-3|TRBJ2-1|.
CASSLTGVYNEQFF
TGTGCCAGCAGCTTAACGGGAGTCTACAATGAGCAGTTCTTC
>.|TRBV30|TRBJ1-4|.
CAWSLRREKLFF
TGTGCCTGGAGTCTCCGCAGGGAAAAACTGTTTTTT
>.|TRBV19|TRBJ1-1|.
CASSNPRQGGHTEAFF
TGTGCCAGTAGTAACCCCCGTCAGGGAGGTCACACTGAAGCTTTCTTT
>.|TRBV6-6|TRBJ1-4|.
CASNGGLLTNEKLFF
TGTGCCAGCAACGGGGGGCTCCTAACTAATGAAAAACTGTTTTTT
>.|TRBV4-3|TRBJ2-2|.
CASSQGAVTGELFF
TGCGCCAGCAGCCAGGGGGCGGTCACCGGGGAGCTGTTTTTT
>TRBD2|TRBV7-6|TRBJ2-3|.
CASSNRTSGLTDTQYF
TGTGCCAGCAGTAACCGGACTAGCGGACTCACAGATACGCAGTATTTT
>.|TRBV18|TRBJ1-1|.
CASSSGVQGVSEAFF
TGTGCCAGCTCATCGGGTGTACAGGGTGTCTCTGAAGCTTTCTTT
>TRBD1|TRBV5-1|TRBJ1-2|.
CASRWGTDRGSGYTF
TGCGCCAGCAGGTGGGGAACGGACAGGGGAAGTGGCTACACCTTC
>.|TRBV3-1/TRBV3-2|TRBJ2-4|.
CASSYSVGGVKNIQYF
TGTGCCAGCAGCTACTCTGTTGGGGGCGTCAAAAACATTCAGTACTTC
>TRBD1|TRBV29-1|TRBJ1-2|.
CSVTPRDRYFYGYTF
TGCAGCGTCACGCCGCGGGACAGGTATTTCTATGGCTACACCTTC
>.|TRBV19|TRBJ1-6|.
CASTNTRSSYNSPLHF
TGTGCCAGTACCAACACTAGGAGCTCCTATAATTCACCCCTCCACTTT
>.|TRBV12-3/TRBV12-4|TRBJ1-6|.
CASSRDNSPLHF
TGTGCCAGCAGCAGGGATAATTCACCCCTCCACTTT
>.|TRBV6-5|TRBJ2-2|.
CASSYDRPGTGELFF
TGTGCCAGCAGTTACGATAGGCCGGGCACCGGGGAGCTGTTTTTT
>TRBD1|TRBV9|TRBJ1-2|once
CASSPEGDRVLYGYTF
TGTGCCAGCAGCCCGGAAGGGGACAGGGTATTGTATGGCTACACCTTC
>TRBD1|TRBV27|TRBJ1-1|.
CASSPGYRGSEAFF
TGTGCCAGCAGTCCCGGATACAGGGGGAGTGAAGCTTTCTTT
>.|TRBV5-1|TRBJ2-5|.
CASSLEQASETQYF
TGCGCCAGCAGCTTGGAACAGGCTTCAGAGACCCAGTACTTC
>.|TRBV27|TRBJ2-2|.
CASSREYTGELFF
TGTGCCAGCTCTCGTGAGTACACCGGGGAGCTGTTTTTT
>.|TRBV24-1|TRBJ2-1|.
CATSAGLALGEQFF
TGTGCCACCAGTGCGGGACTGGCGTTGGGGGAGCAGTTCTTC
>TRBD2|TRBV10-3|TRBJ2-3|once
CAISEPSGGLTDTQYF
TGTGCCATCAGTGAGCCTAGCGGGGGGCTCACAGATACGCAGTATTTT
>.|TRBV27|TRBJ1-3|.
CASSATFGLSGGNTIYF
TGTGCCAGCAGTGCGACCTTTGGGCTCTCAGGCGGAAACACCATATATTTT
>TRBD2|TRBV13|TRBJ2-2|.
CASSPGLAGGARRTGELFF
TGTGCCAGCAGCCCCGGACTAGCGGGGGGAGCGCGTCGCACCGGGGAGCTGTTTTTT
>.|TRBV3-1/TRBV3-2|TRBJ1-2|.
CASSHGTGYTF
TGTGCCAGCAGCCATGGCACTGGCTACACCTTC
>.|TRBV11-2|TRBJ2-7|.
CASSFLRRIREQYF
TGTGCCAGCAGCTTTTTGAGGAGGATTCGGGAGCAGTACTTC
>.|TRBV5-6|TRBJ1-1|.
CASSTGCTEAFF
TGTGCCAGCAGCACAGGGTGCACTGAAGCTTTCTTT
>TRBD1|TRBV19|TRBJ2-7|.
CASSTQPGQGIAGEQYF
TGTGCCAGTAGTACCCAGCCGGGACAGGGAATTGCTGGCGAGCAGTACTTC
>.|TRBV19|TRBJ2-5|once
CASSLFTGTQETQYF
TGTGCCAGTAGCCTTTTTACAGGGACCCAAGAGACCCAGTACTTC
>TRBD1|TRBV11-1|TRBJ2-2|.
CASSEGGDTGELFF
TGTGCCAGTTCGGAAGGGGGCGACACCGGGGAGCTGTTTTTT
>.|TRBV7-2|TRBJ1-1|.
CASSSTRGEGVEAFF
TGTGCCAGCAGCTCCACCCGGGGGGAAGGGGTTGAAGCTTTCTTT
>TRBD1|TRBV27|TRBJ1-6|few
CASSQIQGVASYNSPLHF
TGTGCCAGCAGTCAGATACAGGGGGTGGCCTCCTATAATTCACCCCTCCACTTT
>TRBD1|TRBV7-3|TRBJ1-1|.
CASSRQGVTEAFF
TGTGCCAGCAGCCGACAGGGGGTCACTGAAGCTTTCTTT
>.|TRBV28|TRBJ2-3|.
CASSYRGGKGADTQYF
TGTGCCAGCAGTTACCGAGGGGGAAAGGGCGCAGATACGCAGTATTTT
>TRBD1|TRBV28|TRBJ1-2|.
CASSLRPTGGGYTF
TGTGCCAGCAGTTTAAGGCCTACAGGGGGCGGCTACACCTTC
>TRBD1|TRBV5-1|TRBJ1-2|.
CASSLAGTGGEGYTF
TGCGCCAGCAGCTTGGCTGGGACAGGGGGCGAGGGCTACACCTTC
>TRBD1|TRBV27|TRBJ1-4|.
CASTSDRGSEKLFF
TGTGCCAGCACTTCGGACAGGGGAAGTGAAAAACTGTTTTTT
>.|TRBV6-2/TRBV6-3|TRBJ2-7|.
CASSYLLGEDPSYEQYF
TGTGCCAGCAGTTACTTGCTTGGGGAGGACCCCTCCTACGAGCAGTACTTC
>.|TRBV18|TRBJ1-2|.
CASSPGLDRNYGYTF
TGTGCCAGCTCACCAGGCCTGGACAGAAACTATGGCTACACCTTC
>.|TRBV3-1/TRBV3-2|TRBJ1-6|.
CASSQDGQTLYNSPLHF
TGTGCCAGCAGCCAAGATGGTCAGACTCTCTATAATTCACCCCTCCACTTT
>TRBD1|TRBV19|TRBJ1-2|once
CASSPRTGGMARYTF
TGTGCCAGTAGTCCACGGACAGGAGGGATGGCTCGCTACACCTTC